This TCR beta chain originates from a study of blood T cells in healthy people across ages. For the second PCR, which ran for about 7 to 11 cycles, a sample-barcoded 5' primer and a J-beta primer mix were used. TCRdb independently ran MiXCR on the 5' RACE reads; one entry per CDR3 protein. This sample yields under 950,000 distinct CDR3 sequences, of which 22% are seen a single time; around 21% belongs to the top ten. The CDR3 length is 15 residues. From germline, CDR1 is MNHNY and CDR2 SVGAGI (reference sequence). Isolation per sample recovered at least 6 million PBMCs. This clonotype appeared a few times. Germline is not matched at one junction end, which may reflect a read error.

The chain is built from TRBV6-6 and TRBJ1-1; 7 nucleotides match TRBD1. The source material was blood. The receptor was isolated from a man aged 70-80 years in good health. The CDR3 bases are TGTGCCAGCAGTTACCGGGGACAGACGAACACTGAAGCTTCCTTT. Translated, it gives CASSYRGQTNTEASF.